This TCR beta chain was captured by sequencing in a study of shared clonotypes between healthy human individuals. Study-level results: It was the non-shared clonotypes that had lower generation probabilities than clonotypes shared by all four donors.

Healthy and HIV-negative, the adult donors had no recent acute infections or vaccinations. Sequenced by immunoSEQ multiplex PCR; TCRdb stores in-frame clones only, minus some. The sample shows more than 400,000 clones, approximately 95% of them seen only once. After removal of 6 bases from V and 6 bases from J, the junction contained 4 bases not matched to a gene. CDR1 and CDR2 from the germline V gene are SNHLY and FYNNEI. The CDR3 contains 12 residues. Points on this clone: The antigen is undetermined.

The source material was naive CD4+ T cells sorted from blood. The subset was: CD45RA+ positively selected. This sequence joins TRBV2 and TRBJ1-1; the match to TRBD1 covers 7 bases. This TCR derives from a woman aged 25 to 39 in good health. In DNA, the CDR3 is TGTGCCAGCAGGGACAGGAAGGCTGAAGCTTTCTTT. Protein product: CASRDRKAEAFF. The whole variable domain, remainder taken from reference TRBV2 and TRBJ1-1, is EPEVTQTPSHQVTQMGQEVILRCVPISNHLYFYWYRQILGQKVEFLVSFYNNEISEKSEIFDDQFSVERPDGSNFTLKIRSTKLEDSAMYFCASRDRKAEAFFGQGTRLTVV.